This TCR beta chain was identified in a study of blood T cell repertoires in COVID-19. Study information: PBMCs, B-cell-depleted T cells, or T cells provided the cDNA or gDNA that made up the material.

The CDR3 has 16 amino acids. Germline CDR1 reads GTSNPN; CDR2 reads SVGIG (reference sequence). Trimming removed 2 bases from V and 6 bases from J; junction bases left unmatched: 10. Authors' analysis steps: Nucleated cell number was recorded as an estimate derived from reference gene primer amplification. Assay used: immunoSEQ multiplex PCR; TCRdb lists only in-frame clones, some missing. The V and J calls and clone size come from that table; D and trimming were worked out from the DNA. The profile covers approximately 90,000 clones, with 86% appearing a single time and less than 8.5% taken by the ten largest.

The receptor's source is a man in his 60s with acute or convalescent COVID-19. Sequenced material: peripheral blood. The chain is built from TRBV30 and TRBJ1-6, with 7 nucleotides matching TRBD1. The CDR3 loop is CAWSPIPRGFNSPLHF. For the CDR3, the DNA is TGTGCCTGGAGTCCAATCCCCAGGGGGTTTAATTCACCCCTCCACTTT.